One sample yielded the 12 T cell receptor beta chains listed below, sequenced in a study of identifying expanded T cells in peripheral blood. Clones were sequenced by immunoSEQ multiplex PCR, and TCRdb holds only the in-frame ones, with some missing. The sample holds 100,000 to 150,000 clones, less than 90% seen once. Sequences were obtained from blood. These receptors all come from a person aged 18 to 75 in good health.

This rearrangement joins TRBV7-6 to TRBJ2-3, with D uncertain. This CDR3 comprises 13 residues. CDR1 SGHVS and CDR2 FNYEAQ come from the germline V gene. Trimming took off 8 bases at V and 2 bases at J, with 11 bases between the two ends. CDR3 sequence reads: CASGEVSTDTQYF. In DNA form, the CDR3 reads TGTGCCAGCGGTGAGGTTTCCACAGATACGCAGTATTTT. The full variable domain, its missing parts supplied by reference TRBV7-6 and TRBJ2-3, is GAGVSQSPRYKVTKRGQDVALRCDPISGHVSLYWYRQALGQGPEFLTYFNYEAQQDKSGLPNDRFSAERPEGSISTLTIQRTEQRDSAMYRCASGEVSTDTQYFGPGTRLTVL.

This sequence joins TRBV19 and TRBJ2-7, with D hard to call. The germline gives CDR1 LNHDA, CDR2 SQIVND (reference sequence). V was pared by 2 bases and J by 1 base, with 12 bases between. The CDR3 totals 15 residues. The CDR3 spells CASSIKGSRSYEQYF. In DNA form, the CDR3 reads TGTGCCAGTAGTATAAAAGGGTCACGGTCCTACGAGCAGTACTTC.

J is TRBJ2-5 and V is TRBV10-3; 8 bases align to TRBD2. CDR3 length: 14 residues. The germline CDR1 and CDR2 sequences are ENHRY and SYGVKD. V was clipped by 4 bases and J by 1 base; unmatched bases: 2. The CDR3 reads CAISVTSGQETQYF. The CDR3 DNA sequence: TGTGCCATCAGTGTTACTAGCGGCCAAGAGACCCAGTACTTC.

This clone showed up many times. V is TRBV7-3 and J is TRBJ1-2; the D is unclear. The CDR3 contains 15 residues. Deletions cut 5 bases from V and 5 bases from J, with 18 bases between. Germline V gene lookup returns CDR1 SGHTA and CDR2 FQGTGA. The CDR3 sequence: CASSPYPGRTYGYTF. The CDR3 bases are TGTGCCAGCAGCCCCTATCCCGGACGGACTTATGGCTACACCTTC.

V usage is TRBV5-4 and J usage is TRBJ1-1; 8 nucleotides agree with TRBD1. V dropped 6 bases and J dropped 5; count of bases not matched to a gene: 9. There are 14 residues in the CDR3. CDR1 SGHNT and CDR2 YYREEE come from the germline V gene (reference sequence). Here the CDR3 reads CASTMDRVRTEAFF. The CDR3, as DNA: TGTGCCAGCACCATGGACAGGGTGAGAACTGAAGCTTTCTTT.

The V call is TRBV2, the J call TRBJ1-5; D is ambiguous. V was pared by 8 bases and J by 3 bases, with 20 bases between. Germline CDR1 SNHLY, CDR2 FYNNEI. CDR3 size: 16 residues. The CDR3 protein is CASGETLGDANQPQHF. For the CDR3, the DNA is TGTGCCAGCGGAGAAACCCTGGGTGATGCCAATCAGCCCCAGCATTTT.

CDR3 residues: CSVGTATNQPQHF. The CDR3 bases are TGCAGCGTTGGGACAGCTACCAATCAGCCCCAGCATTTT. The rearrangement joins TRBV29-1 to TRBJ1-5, with a possible D match to TRBD1 (6 bases). The V end lost 4 bases, the J end lost 3 bases, and 10 bases lay between the germline ends. This CDR3 is built from 13 residues. Germline CDR1 is SQVTM and CDR2 is ANQGSEA.

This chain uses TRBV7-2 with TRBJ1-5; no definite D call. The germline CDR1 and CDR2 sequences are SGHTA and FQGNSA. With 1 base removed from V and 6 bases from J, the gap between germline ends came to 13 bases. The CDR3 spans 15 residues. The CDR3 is CASSLENVYSQPQHF. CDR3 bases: TGTGCCAGCAGCTTAGAAAATGTCTATAGTCAGCCCCAGCATTTT.

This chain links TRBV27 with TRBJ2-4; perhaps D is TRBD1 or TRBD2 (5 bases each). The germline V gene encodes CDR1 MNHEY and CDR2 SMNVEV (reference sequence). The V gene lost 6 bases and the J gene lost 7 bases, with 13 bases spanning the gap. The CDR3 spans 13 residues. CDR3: CASRGTVGNIQYF. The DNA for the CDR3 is TGTGCCAGCAGGGGGACCGTCGGGAACATTCAGTACTTC.

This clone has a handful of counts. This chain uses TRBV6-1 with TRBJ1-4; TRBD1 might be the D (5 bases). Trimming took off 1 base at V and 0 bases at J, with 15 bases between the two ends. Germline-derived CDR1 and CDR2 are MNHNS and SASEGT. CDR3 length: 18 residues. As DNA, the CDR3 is TGTGCCAGCAGTGAAGGATATTCGGGACGGGCAACTAATGAAAAACTGTTTTTT. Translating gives CASSEGYSGRATNEKLFF.

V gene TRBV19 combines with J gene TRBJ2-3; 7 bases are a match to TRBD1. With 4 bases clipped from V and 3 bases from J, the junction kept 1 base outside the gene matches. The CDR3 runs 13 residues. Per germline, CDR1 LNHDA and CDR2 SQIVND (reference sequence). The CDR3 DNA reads TGTGCCAGTAGTAACAGGGGAACAGATACGCAGTATTTT. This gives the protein CASSNRGTDTQYF.

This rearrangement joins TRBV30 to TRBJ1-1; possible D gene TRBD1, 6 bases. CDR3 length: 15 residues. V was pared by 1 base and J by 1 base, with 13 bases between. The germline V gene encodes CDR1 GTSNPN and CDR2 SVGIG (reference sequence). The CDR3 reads CAWSGKGVRNTEAFF. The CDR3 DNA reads TGTGCCTGGAGTGGGAAGGGGGTTAGGAACACTGAAGCTTTCTTT.